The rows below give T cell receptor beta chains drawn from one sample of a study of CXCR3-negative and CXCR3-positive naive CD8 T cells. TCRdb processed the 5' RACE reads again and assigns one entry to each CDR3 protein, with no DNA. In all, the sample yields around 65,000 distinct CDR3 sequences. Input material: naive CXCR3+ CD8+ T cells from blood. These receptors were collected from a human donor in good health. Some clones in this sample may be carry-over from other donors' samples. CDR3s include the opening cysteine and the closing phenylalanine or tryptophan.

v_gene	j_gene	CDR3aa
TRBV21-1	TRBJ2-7	CASSRVLKSPCEQYF
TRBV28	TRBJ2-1	CASSLINQGAYNEQFF
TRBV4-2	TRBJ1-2	CASSQTEGQIATF
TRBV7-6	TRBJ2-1	CASSLDVAAYNEQFF
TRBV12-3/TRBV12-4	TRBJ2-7	CASRPGTGPFEQYF
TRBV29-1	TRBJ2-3	CSVAPLASTDTQYF
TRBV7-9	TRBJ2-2	CASSLIGTGNTGELFF
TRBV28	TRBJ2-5	CASSFGTGVETQYF
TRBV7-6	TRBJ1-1	CASSLAKVGQLNTEAFF
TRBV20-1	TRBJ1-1	CSASPLGQGRAEAFF
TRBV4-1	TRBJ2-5	CASSQEVTGGTLQETQYF
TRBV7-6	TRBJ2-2	CASSLVEGSGTGELFF
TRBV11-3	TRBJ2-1	CASTIRGGDNEQFF
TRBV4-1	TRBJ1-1	CASSPGQGNTEAFF
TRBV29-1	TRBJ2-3	CSVEITRAYTDTQYF
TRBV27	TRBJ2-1	CASSLFPLNEQFF
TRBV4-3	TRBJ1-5	CASSQDGGNNQPQHF
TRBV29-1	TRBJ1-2	CSAGGGPYGYTF
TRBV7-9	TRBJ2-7	CASSFGTGPLSYEQYF
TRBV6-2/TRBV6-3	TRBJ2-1	CASSPVVRGADEQFF
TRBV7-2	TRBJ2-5	CASNLVWAGGSPAQYF
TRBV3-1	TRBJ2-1	CASSQDPTPVYNEQFF
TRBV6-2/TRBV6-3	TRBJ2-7	CASSYPSSYEQYF
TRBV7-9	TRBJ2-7	CASSPDRGVIYEQYF
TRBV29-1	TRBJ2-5	CSGGDRTRSQETQYF
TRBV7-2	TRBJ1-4	CASSPRGNGGSEKLFF
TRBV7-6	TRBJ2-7	CASSPSLGLAAYEQYF
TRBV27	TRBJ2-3	CASSLYQDTQYF
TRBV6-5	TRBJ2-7	CASSYTLGGRTSYEQYF
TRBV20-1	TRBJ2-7	CSAPGQGLYEQYF
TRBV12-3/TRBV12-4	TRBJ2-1	CASSALAGEAYNEQLF
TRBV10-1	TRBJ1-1	CASRKNRANTEAFF
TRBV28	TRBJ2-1	CASSLSGSAYNEQFF
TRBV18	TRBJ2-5	CASSPPTSGEETQYF
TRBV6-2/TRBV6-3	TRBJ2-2	CASTPAAGGNTGELFF
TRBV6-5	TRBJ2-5	CASSYSNMGLETQYF